What follows is one TCR beta chain and its context. Its specificity is not known. The sample originates from a study of T cell responses to AZD1222 COVID-19 vaccine. Study observations and caveats: Just 5 or 6 AZD1222 recipients tested seropositive at baseline. Donors skewed white British and female; clonal diversity was possibly underestimated. Close to half of all spike-specific TCRs reportedly target regions of the variants that are unmutated. CD4 TCRs covered the whole spike, strongest at regions 160-218 and 743-854.

The table came from immunoSEQ multiplex PCR; TCRdb's copy has only in-frame clones and leaves some out. The sample consists of 120,000 to 150,000 clones, just over 90% of them appearing once. Germline CDR1 reads MDHEN; CDR2 reads SYDVKM. V gave up 6 bases and J gave up 5 bases; unmatched junction bases: 3. The CDR3 consists of 12 residues. The gene calls are TRBV28 and TRBJ2-7; 8 bases map to TRBD1. The input for sequencing was peripheral blood, taken on day 0 of MenACWY control vaccination. The clonotype originates from an adult in good health. The CDR3 DNA is TGTGCCAGCAGACGACAGGGGAACGAGCAGTACTTC. Protein sequence: CASRRQGNEQYF.